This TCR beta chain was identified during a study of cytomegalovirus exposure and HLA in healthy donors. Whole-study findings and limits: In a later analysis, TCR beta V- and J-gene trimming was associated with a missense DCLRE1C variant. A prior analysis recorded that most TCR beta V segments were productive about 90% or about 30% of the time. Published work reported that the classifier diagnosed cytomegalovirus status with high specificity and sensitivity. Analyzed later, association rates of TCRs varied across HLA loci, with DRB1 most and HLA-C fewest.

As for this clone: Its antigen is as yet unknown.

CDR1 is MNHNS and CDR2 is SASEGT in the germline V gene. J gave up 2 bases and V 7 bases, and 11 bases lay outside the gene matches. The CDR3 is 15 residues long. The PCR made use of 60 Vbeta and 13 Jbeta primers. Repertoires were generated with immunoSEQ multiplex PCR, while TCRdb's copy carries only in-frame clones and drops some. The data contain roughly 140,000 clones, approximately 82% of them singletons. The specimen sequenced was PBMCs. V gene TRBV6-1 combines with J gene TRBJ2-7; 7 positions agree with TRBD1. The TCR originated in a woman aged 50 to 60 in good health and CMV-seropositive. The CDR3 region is CASIKDREPAYEQYF. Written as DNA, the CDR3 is TGTGCCAGCATTAAAGACAGGGAGCCCGCCTACGAGCAGTACTTC.